This entry describes one TCR beta chain. Its antigen remains unidentified. Trimming stripped 6 bases from V and 5 bases from J, with 5 bases between. CDR3 length equals 11 residues. Germline values: CDR1 MDHEN, CDR2 SYDVKM. CD45RO+ cells were combined with CCR7-negative CD45RA+ TemRA cells to form CD8 memory. The sample belongs to a study of shared clonotypes between healthy human individuals. Broader study findings: Naive subsets typically showed greater estimated richness than memory subsets. A handful of donors showed sharing of around 5.3% of naive CD4 clonotypes.

Data came from immunoSEQ multiplex PCR; TCRdb stores just in-frame clones and leaves some out. The sample consists of approximately 350,000 clones, about 97% of them appearing once. This receptor was taken from a young man in good health. The chain recombines TRBV28 with TRBJ1-5; D is unclear. Sequenced input: memory CD8+ T cells sorted from blood. Subset denoted: CD45RO+ cells pooled with CCR7-negative TemRA cells. CDR3 amino acids: CASRSYQPQHF. As DNA, the CDR3 is TGTGCCAGCAGGAGCTATCAGCCCCAGCATTTT.